The present T cell receptor (beta chain) was sequenced within a study of OX40 agonist ivuxolimab in advanced cancers. TCRdb keeps only in-frame clones here, not all; method: immunoSEQ multiplex PCR. The sample contains 70,000 or so clones, 85% to 90% of which appear only once. The J segment lost 2 bases and the V segment lost 4 bases, leaving 10 bases of the junction unmatched. The CDR3 totals 16 residues. Germline V gene sequence: CDR1 MDHEN, CDR2 SYDVKM. This TCR came from an adult with an advanced solid tumor such as melanoma, head and neck, liver or kidney cancer. The chain links TRBV28 to TRBJ2-7, with TRBD1 identical over 8 bases. The source was CD4+ or CD8+ T cells sorted from blood, collected in a trial of the OX40 agonist ivuxolimab. Written as DNA, the CDR3 is TGTGCCAGCAGTTCGTTTGGGACAGGTCGGACCTACGAGCAGTACTTC. It translates to CASSSFGTGRTYEQYF.